This record looks at one T cell receptor beta chain sequence and its context. There is no known antigen for this receptor. No much larger clone exists at a distance of one base, and base qualities are not known. This entry is derived from a study of blood T cell repertoires in COVID-19 (dated by TCRdb to 2018 to 2020). For the study in its entirety: Samples covering the acute and convalescent phases of COVID-19 were provided by collaborators in the United States, Italy and Spain. The prospective study material was composed of cDNA or gDNA derived from T cells, B-cell-depleted T cells, or PBMCs. The dataset comprised deeply sampled blood TCRbeta repertoires from subjects exposed to, actively infected with, or recovered from COVID-19. The repertoires were released in a freely available public database intended as a resource for research on the immune response to SARS-CoV-2. Samples came from the ongoing ImmuneRACE study (first 160 participants) plus 1,254 subjects from 6 global collaborators. Sample metadata almost always included a de-identified subject ID, COVID-19 status, age in years and sex. Where available, HLA class I and class II types were taken from metadata supplied by the sample provider and were not determined by assay-based typing.

The CDR3, cysteine through phenylalanine, is 15 amino acids long. Only the CDR3 part of the read is kept: 45 bases, read in frame from the first base. CDR1 ENHRY and CDR2 SYGVKD were looked up in the germline V gene. Trimming at the junction amounts to 2 bases on V and 0 bases on J, and the germline ends lie 9 bases apart. Collaborating institutions collected whole blood in K2EDTA tubes following their own protocols. For TCRbeta analysis, collaborators shipped samples in one of three forms: frozen whole blood, isolated PBMCs, or DNA extracted from either of those sample types. Broad study findings and their caveats: The amount of clinical and demographic metadata varied by source and participant and was provided uncurated.

The immunoSEQ Assay, a bias-controlled multiplex PCR, was used to amplify TCRbeta CDR3 regions from genomic DNA. The study's own analysis went as follows. The number of nucleated cells in each sample was estimated from the amplification of reference gene primers within the assay. To quantify the absolute abundance of each unique TCRbeta CDR3 rearrangement, sequence reads were collapsed and filtered. For each sample, productive Simpson clonality was calculated by taking the square root of Simpson's diversity index across productive rearrangements. In its TCRdb copy, this immuneACCESS table keeps in-frame sequences only and misses some clones. Where compared with another copy, unresolved V genes explain less than half of these, and the others have no known cause. V, J and clone size are those of that table, while D and trimming were read from the DNA. The sample table lists about 170,000 clones, about 89% of them with a count of one. The top ten clonotypes cover more than 3% of the sample.

This sequence originates from a man between 65 and 85 years old with acute or convalescent COVID-19. The chain links TRBV10-3 with TRBJ2-3; confidence is insufficient to name the D gene. The material sequenced was peripheral blood. The DNA is TGTGCCATCAGTGAGACTCCCCCTAGCACAGATACGCAGTATTTT. Translated, it gives CAISETPPSTDTQYF.